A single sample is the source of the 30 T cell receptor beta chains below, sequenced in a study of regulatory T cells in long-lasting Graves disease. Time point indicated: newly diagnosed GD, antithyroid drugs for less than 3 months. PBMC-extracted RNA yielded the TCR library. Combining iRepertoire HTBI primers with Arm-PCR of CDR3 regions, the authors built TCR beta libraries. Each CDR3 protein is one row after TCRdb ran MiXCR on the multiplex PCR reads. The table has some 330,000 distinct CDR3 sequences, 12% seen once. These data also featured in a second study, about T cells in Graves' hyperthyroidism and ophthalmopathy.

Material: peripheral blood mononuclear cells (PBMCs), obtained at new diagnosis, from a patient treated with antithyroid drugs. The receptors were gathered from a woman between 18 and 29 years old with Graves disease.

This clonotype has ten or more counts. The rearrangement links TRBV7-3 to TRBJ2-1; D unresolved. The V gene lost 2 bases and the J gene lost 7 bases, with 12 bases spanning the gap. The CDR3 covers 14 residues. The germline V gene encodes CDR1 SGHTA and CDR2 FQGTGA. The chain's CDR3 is CASSLLGLNNEQFF. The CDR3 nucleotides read TGTGCCAGCAGCTTACTGGGGTTAAATAATGAGCAGTTCTTC.

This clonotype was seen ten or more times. In nucleotides, the CDR3 is TGTGCCAGCAGCTTAGCTGGAAGCGGGAGGGGTATTAACAATGAGCAGTTCTTC. The encoded protein is CASSLAGSGRGINNEQFF. The rearrangement links TRBV11-2 to TRBJ2-1; 10 positions match TRBD2. CDR1 SGHAT and CDR2 FQNNGV come from the germline V gene. The CDR3 consists of 18 residues. Trimming cost V 1 base and J 5 bases; bases outside gene matches: 11.

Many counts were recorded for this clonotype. CDR3 in amino acids: CASTIRGTGIMNTEAFF. The CDR3 DNA reads TGTGCCAGTACCATTAGAGGGACAGGGATCATGAACACTGAAGCTTTCTTT. This rearrangement joins TRBV19 to TRBJ1-1, with 9 nucleotides matching TRBD1. Germline CDR1 is LNHDA and CDR2 is SQIVND (reference sequence). This CDR3 contains 17 residues. The V gene end was trimmed by 7 bases and the J gene end by 0 bases; junction bases not matched to a gene: 12.

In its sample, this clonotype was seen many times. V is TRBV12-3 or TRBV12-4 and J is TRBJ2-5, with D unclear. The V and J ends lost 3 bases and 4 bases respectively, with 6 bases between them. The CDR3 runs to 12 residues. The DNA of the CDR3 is TGTGCCAGCAGTTTGTGGGGAGAGACCCAGTACTTC. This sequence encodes CASSLWGETQYF.

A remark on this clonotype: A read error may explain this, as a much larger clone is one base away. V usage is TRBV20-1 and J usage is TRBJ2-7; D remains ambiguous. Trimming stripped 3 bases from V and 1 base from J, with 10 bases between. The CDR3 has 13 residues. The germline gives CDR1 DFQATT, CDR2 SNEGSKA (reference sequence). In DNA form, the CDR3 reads TGCAGTGCTAGTTCTCAGCGTTCCTACGAGCAGTACTTC. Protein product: CSASSQRSYEQYF.

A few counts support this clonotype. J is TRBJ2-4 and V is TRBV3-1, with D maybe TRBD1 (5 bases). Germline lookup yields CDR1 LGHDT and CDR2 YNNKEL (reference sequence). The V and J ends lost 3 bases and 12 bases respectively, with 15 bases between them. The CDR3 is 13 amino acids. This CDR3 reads CASSHDLGPGQYF. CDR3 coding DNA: TGTGCCAGCAGCCACGACTTGGGGCCGGGTCAGTACTTC.

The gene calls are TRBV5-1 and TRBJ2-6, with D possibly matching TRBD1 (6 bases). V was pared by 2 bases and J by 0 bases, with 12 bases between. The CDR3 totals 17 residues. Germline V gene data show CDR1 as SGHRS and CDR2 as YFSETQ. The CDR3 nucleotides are TGCGCCAGCAGCTTTGAAGGGGGTCGCTCTGGGGCCAACGTCCTGACTTTC. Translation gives CASSFEGGRSGANVLTF.

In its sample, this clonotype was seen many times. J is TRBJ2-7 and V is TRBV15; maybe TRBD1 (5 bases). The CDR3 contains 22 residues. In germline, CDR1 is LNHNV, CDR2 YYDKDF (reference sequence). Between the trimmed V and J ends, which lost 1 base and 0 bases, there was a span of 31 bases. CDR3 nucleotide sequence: TGTGCCACCAGCAGAGGGTGGCTAAGTGGGGCCCCAAACACCGTTAGCTCCTACGAGCAGTACTTC. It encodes CATSRGWLSGAPNTVSSYEQYF.

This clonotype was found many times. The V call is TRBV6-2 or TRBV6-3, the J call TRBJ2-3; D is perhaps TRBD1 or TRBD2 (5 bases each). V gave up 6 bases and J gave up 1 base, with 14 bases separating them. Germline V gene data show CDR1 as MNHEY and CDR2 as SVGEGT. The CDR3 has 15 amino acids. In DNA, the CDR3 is TGTGCCAGCAGGGGGGTCGGATTCGGCACAGATACGCAGTATTTT. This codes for CASRGVGFGTDTQYF.

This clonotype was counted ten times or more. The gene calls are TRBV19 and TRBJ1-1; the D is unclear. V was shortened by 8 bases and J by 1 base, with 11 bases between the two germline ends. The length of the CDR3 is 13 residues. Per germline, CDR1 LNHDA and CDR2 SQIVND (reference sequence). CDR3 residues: CASLVRGNTEAFF. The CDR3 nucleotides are TGTGCCAGTTTGGTCCGGGGGAACACTGAAGCTTTCTTT.

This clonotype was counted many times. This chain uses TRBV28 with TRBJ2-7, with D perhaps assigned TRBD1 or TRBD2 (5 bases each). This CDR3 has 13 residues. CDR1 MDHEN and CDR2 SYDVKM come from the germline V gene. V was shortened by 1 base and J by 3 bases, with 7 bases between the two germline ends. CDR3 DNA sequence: TGTGCCAGCAGTTTATATGGGGGCTACGAGCAGTACTTC. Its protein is CASSLYGGYEQYF.

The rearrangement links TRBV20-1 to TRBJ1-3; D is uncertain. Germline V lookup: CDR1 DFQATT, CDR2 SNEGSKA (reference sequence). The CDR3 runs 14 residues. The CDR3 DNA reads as TGCAGCGCCCAAGGAGGTTACTCTGGAAACACCATATATTTT. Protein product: CSAQGGYSGNTIYF.

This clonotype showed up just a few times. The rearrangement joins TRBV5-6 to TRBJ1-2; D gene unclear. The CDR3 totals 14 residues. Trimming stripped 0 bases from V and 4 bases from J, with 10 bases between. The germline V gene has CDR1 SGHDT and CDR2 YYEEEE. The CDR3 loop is CASSLGGSIYGYTF. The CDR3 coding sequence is TGTGCCAGCAGCTTGGGTGGCAGTATCTATGGCTACACCTTC.

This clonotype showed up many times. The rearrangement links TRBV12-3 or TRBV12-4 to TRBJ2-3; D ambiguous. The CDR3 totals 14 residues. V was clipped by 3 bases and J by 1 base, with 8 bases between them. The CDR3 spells CASSFLDGTDTQYF. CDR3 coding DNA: TGTGCCAGCAGTTTCCTCGACGGCACAGATACGCAGTATTTT.

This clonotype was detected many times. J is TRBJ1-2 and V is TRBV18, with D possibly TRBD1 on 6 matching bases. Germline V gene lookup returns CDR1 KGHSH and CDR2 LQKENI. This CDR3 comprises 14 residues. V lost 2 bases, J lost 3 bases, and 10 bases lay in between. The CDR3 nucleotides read TGTGCCAGCTCACCAGGACAGACCCACTATGGCTACACCTTC. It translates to CASSPGQTHYGYTF. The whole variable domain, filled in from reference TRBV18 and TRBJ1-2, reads NAGVMQNPRHLVRRRGQEARLRCSPMKGHSHVYWYRQLPEEGLKFMVYLQKENIIDESGMPKERFSAEFPKEGPSILRIQQVVRGDSAAYFCASSPGQTHYGYTFGSGTRLTVV.

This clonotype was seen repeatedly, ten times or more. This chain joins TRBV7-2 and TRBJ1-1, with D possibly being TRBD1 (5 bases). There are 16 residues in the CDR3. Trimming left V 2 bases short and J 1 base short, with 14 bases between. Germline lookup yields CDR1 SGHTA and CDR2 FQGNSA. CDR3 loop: CASSLNQGGGNTEAFF. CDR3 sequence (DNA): TGTGCCAGCAGCTTAAATCAGGGAGGTGGGAACACTGAAGCTTTCTTT.

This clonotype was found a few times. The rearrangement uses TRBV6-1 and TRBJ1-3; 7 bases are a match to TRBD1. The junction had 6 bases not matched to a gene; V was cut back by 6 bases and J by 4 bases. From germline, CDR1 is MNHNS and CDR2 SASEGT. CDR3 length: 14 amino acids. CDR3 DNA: TGTGCCAGCAGCCGACAGGGCGACGGAAACACCATATATTTT. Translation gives CASSRQGDGNTIYF.

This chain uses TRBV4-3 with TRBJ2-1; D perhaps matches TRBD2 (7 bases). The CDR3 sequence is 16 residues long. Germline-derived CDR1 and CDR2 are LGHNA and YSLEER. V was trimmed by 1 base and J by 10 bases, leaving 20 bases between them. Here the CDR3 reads CASSQVGGLAAGEQFF. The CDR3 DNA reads TGCGCCAGCAGCCAAGTGGGGGGCCTGGCAGCGGGGGAGCAGTTCTTC.

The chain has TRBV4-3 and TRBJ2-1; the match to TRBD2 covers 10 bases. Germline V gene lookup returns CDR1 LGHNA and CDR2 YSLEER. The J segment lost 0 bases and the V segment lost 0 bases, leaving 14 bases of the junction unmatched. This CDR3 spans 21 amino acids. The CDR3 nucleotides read TGCGCCAGCAGCCAAGATTGGGGTAGCGGGGGGCCGAAAAGCTCCTACAATGAGCAGTTCTTC. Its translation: CASSQDWGSGGPKSSYNEQFF.

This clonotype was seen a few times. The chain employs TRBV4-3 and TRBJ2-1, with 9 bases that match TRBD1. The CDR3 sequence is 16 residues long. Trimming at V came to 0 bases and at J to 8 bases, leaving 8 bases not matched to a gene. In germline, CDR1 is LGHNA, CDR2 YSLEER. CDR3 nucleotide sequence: TGCGCCAGCAGCCAAGAGTTTGGGGACAGGGCCCATGAGCAGTTCTTC. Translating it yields CASSQEFGDRAHEQFF.

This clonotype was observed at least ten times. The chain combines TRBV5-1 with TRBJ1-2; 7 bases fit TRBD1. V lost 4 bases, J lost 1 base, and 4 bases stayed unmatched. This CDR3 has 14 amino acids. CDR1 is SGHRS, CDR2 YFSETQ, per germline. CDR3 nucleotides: TGCGCCAGCAGCCAGGGACAGCTTAACTATGGCTACACCTTC. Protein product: CASSQGQLNYGYTF.

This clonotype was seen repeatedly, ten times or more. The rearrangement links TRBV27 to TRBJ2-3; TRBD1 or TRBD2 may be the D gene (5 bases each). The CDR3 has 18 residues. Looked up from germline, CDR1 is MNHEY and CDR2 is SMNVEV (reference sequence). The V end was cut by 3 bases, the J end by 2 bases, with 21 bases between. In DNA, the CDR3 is TGTGCCAGCAGTTTTCTTGGTCAGGGACCGACAACCACAGATACGCAGTATTTT. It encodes CASSFLGQGPTTTDTQYF.

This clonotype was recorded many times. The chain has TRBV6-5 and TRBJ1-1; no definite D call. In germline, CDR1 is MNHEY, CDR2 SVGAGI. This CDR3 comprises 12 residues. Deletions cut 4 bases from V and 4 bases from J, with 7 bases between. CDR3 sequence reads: CASSFLATEAFF. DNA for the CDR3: TGTGCCAGCAGTTTTTTGGCCACTGAAGCTTTCTTT.

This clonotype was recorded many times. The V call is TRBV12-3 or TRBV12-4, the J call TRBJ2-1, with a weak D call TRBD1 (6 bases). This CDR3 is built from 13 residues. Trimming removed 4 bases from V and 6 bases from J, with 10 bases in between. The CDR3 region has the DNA TGTGCCAGCAGTTCCCAACAGGGCAATGAGCAGTTCTTC. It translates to CASSSQQGNEQFF.

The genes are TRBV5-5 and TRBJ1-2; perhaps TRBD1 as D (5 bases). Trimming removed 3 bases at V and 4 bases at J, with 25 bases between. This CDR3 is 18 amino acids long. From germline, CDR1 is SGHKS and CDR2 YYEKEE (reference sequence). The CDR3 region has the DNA TGTGCCAGCAGCTCCCCGAGCTCTGACAGAGGACTCCGCTATGGCTACACCTTC. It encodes CASSSPSSDRGLRYGYTF.

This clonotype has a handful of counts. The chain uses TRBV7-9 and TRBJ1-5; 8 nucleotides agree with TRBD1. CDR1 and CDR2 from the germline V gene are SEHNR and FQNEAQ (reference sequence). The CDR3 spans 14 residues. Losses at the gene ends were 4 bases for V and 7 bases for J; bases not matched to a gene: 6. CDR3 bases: TGTGCCAGCAGCTCTGACAGGGGAAGACAGCCCCAGCATTTT. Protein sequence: CASSSDRGRQPQHF. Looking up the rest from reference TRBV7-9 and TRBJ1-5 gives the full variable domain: DTGVSQNPRHKITKRGQNVTFRCDPISEHNRLYWYRQTLGQGPEFLTYFQNEAQLEKSRLLSDRFSAERPKGSFSTLEIQRTEQGDSAMYLCASSSDRGRQPQHFGDGTRLSIL.

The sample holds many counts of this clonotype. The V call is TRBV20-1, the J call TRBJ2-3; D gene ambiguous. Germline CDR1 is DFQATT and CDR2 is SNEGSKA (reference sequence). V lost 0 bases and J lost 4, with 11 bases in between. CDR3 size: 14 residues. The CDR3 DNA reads TGCAGTGCTAGAGATCCCTACGGACCAGATACGCAGTATTTT. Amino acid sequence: CSARDPYGPDTQYF.

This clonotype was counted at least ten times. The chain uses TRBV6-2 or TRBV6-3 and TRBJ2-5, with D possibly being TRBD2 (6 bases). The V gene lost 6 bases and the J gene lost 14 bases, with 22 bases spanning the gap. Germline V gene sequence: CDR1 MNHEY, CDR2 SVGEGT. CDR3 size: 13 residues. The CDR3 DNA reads TGTGCCAGCAGCGATCCCATGACTAGGCTCCTCTACTTC. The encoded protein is CASSDPMTRLLYF.

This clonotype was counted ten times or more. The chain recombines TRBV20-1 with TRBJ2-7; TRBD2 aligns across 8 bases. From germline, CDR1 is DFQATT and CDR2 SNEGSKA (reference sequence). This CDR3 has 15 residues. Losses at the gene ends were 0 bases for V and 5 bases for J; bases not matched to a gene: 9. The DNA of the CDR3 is TGCAGTGCTAGAGATCTACGGGAGGGCCGGAACGAGCAGTACTTC. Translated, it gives CSARDLREGRNEQYF.

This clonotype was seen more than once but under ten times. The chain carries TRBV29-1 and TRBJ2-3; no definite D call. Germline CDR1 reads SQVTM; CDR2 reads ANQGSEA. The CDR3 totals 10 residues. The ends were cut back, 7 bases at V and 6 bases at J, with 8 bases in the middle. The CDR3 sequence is CSGGPDTQYF. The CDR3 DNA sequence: TGCAGCGGTGGGCCCGATACGCAGTATTTT.